The 27 T cell receptor beta chains listed next were all sequenced from one sample in a study of T cells after yellow fever vaccination. TCRdb called the 5' RACE reads again in MiXCR, with one record for every CDR3 protein. The data contain 68,000 or so distinct CDR3 sequences, approximately 7% of them singletons. This sample comprised CD8+ T cells sorted from PBMCs, obtained around 45 days after the first yellow fever vaccination. The receptor source for this set is a man aged 18-30 years who received the YFV17D yellow fever vaccine.

The CDR3 spells CASTGRWGEQFF. The DNA of the CDR3 is TGTGCCAGTACGGGCCGCTGGGGTGAGCAGTTCTTC. The J gene is TRBJ2-1, the V gene TRBV19, with unresolved D. Germline loops: CDR1 LNHDA, CDR2 SQIVND (reference sequence). V was cut by 7 bases and J by 9 bases, with 13 bases left in between. The CDR3 runs to 12 residues.

This clonotype occurred many times. V usage is TRBV9 and J usage is TRBJ1-1, with TRBD1 identical over 7 bases. The V gene's germline CDR1 is SGDLS and CDR2 YYNGEE. J gave up 5 bases and V 6 bases, and 7 bases lay outside the gene matches. This CDR3 contains 13 residues. The CDR3 DNA reads as TGTGCCAGCAATAGGGGGCGCGGGACTGAAGCTTTCTTT. This gives the protein CASNRGRGTEAFF.

This clonotype was seen repeatedly, ten times or more. The chain recombines TRBV5-5 with TRBJ1-1, with D perhaps TRBD1 (5 bases). V lost 3 bases, J lost 4 bases, and 16 bases lay in between. The germline gives CDR1 SGHKS, CDR2 YYEKEE (reference sequence). CDR3 length: 15 amino acids. The CDR3 spells CASSSGPPGGTEAFF. The DNA of the CDR3 is TGTGCCAGCAGCTCGGGACCCCCGGGGGGCACTGAAGCTTTCTTT.

This clonotype occurred many times. CDR3 sequence reads: CASSLDPGSYEQYF. Here the CDR3 DNA reads TGTGCCAGCAGCTTAGATCCGGGGTCCTACGAGCAGTACTTC. This sequence joins TRBV11-2 and TRBJ2-7; a weak D match, TRBD2 (5 bases). V lost 0 bases, J lost 1 base, and 7 bases lay in between. Looked up from germline, CDR1 is SGHAT and CDR2 is FQNNGV. The CDR3 runs to 14 residues.

This clonotype came up a few times. The CDR3 reads CASSSGNREAFF. In DNA, the CDR3 is TGTGCCAGCAGCTCAGGGAATAGGGAAGCTTTCTTT. V gene TRBV5-6 combines with J gene TRBJ1-1, with D tentatively TRBD1 (5 bases). Germline CDR1 and CDR2: SGHDT and YYEEEE. The CDR3 is 12 residues long. Between the trimmed V and J ends, which lost 3 bases and 8 bases, there was a span of 11 bases.

This chain joins TRBV14 and TRBJ1-2; D unclear. The CDR3 covers 13 residues. Trimming pared 1 base from V and 3 bases from J, leaving 6 bases between. Germline loops: CDR1 SGHDN, CDR2 FVKESK. The CDR3 DNA is TGTGCCAGCAGCCAAGCTGGGTACTATGGCTACACCTTC. Its translation is CASSQAGYYGYTF.

This clonotype was counted ten times or more. V and J are TRBV12-3 or TRBV12-4 and TRBJ1-1, with 7 bases identical to TRBD1. The CDR3 has 14 amino acids. Unmatched junction bases numbered 5, after V lost 5 bases and J lost 2 bases. The CDR3 here is CASSIQGVNTEAFF. The CDR3 DNA follows: TGTGCCAGCAGTATTCAGGGGGTCAACACTGAAGCTTTCTTT.

This clonotype was recorded many times. The chain employs TRBV3-1 and TRBJ2-5; D not certain. The CDR3 is 15 residues long. The germline V gene has CDR1 LGHDT and CDR2 YNNKEL (reference sequence). The V end was cut by 5 bases, the J end by 3 bases, with 16 bases between. CDR3 sequence (DNA): TGTGCCAGCAGCAACTCGGATCCCTGGGAAGAGACCCAGTACTTC. It translates to CASSNSDPWEETQYF.

This clonotype was seen ten or more times. The CDR3 spells CASSLPGQDEETQYF. DNA for the CDR3: TGTGCCAGCAGCTTGCCGGGACAGGACGAAGAGACCCAGTACTTC. The chain carries TRBV7-9 and TRBJ2-5; 8 bases fit TRBD1. The CDR3 spans 15 residues. J was trimmed by 3 bases and V by 3 bases; bases with no gene match: 6. CDR1 is SEHNR, CDR2 FQNEAQ, per germline (reference sequence).

This clonotype has a handful of counts. The V call is TRBV5-1, the J call TRBJ1-2; the D gene is possibly TRBD1 (6 bases). The V gene lost 0 bases and the J gene lost 3 bases, with 15 bases spanning the gap. From germline, CDR1 is SGHRS and CDR2 YFSETQ. The CDR3 sequence is 16 residues long. This chain's CDR3 is CASSLDPTGDYYGYTF. CDR3 sequence (DNA): TGCGCCAGCAGCTTGGACCCGACAGGAGACTACTATGGCTACACCTTC.

In its sample, this clonotype was seen many times. The V and J genes are TRBV11-1 and TRBJ1-4; 9 positions agree with TRBD1. This CDR3 is built from 23 residues. The junction had 22 bases not matched to a gene; V was cut back by 0 bases and J by 2 bases. Germline values: CDR1 SGHAT, CDR2 FQDESV (reference sequence). The CDR3 loop is CASSLALTASGGTGRLTNEKLFF. CDR3 nucleotide sequence: TGTGCCAGCAGCTTAGCGCTAACGGCAAGCGGCGGGACAGGGAGGTTGACTAATGAAAAACTGTTTTTT.

The sample holds a few counts of this clonotype. The rearrangement joins TRBV19 to TRBJ2-3; D not certain. Germline V lookup: CDR1 LNHDA, CDR2 SQIVND (reference sequence). The V end lost 3 bases, the J end lost 6 bases, and 10 bases lay between the germline ends. The CDR3 is made up of 13 amino acids. Written as DNA, the CDR3 is TGTGCCAGTAGTATCGTACGTTTTGATACGCAGTATTTT. Translated: CASSIVRFDTQYF.

This clonotype was seen at least ten times. This sequence joins TRBV12-3 or TRBV12-4 and TRBJ2-1, with 7 positions matching TRBD2. The CDR3 is 18 residues long. Losses at the gene ends were 6 bases for V and 4 bases for J; bases not matched to a gene: 18. The CDR3 bases are TGTGCCAGCAGCGACCCCCGGCCTACGAGCGGGGTTTACAATGAGCAGTTCTTC. Translation gives CASSDPRPTSGVYNEQFF.

The chain joins TRBV6-1 to TRBJ2-1; 8 nucleotides line up with TRBD2. V gave up 8 bases and J gave up 7 bases; unmatched junction bases: 10. This CDR3 comprises 14 residues. Per the germline V gene, CDR1 is MNHNS and CDR2 is SASEGT. Here the CDR3 reads CASSWRGAINEQFF. CDR3 bases: TGTGCCAGCTCTTGGCGGGGGGCCATTAATGAGCAGTTCTTC.

Many counts were recorded for this clonotype. The chain links TRBV7-9 to TRBJ2-2, with D hard to call. This CDR3 spans 15 amino acids. The V and J ends lost 1 base and 6 bases respectively, with 12 bases between them. CDR1 and CDR2 (germline): SEHNR, FQNEAQ (reference sequence). The CDR3 loop is CASSLGMSPPGELFF. Here the CDR3 DNA reads TGTGCCAGCAGCTTAGGAATGTCCCCGCCCGGGGAGCTGTTTTTT.

This clonotype was recorded at least ten times. The rearrangement links TRBV12-3 or TRBV12-4 to TRBJ2-1; D call uncertain. V lost 6 bases, J lost 6 bases, and 9 bases lay in between. CDR3 length equals 12 residues. The CDR3 spells CASRRASNEQFF. CDR3 nucleotide sequence: TGTGCCAGCAGGAGAGCGAGCAATGAGCAGTTCTTC.

Comments on this clonotype: This sequence may be a read error, since a much larger clone differs from it by one base. The chain combines TRBV10-1 with TRBJ2-7; tentatively, D is TRBD1 (6 bases). The CDR3 contains 15 residues. Germline V gene lookup returns CDR1 WNHNN and CDR2 SYGVQD (reference sequence). The CDR3 here is CASSSDSDSSYKQYF. CDR3 sequence (DNA): TGCGCCAGCAGTTCCGACTCGGACAGCTCCTACAAGCAGTACTTC.

This clonotype occurred many times. This chain joins TRBV7-2 and TRBJ2-5; TRBD1 matches at 9 bases. This CDR3 is 15 amino acids long. Germline CDR1 and CDR2: SGHTA and FQGNSA. Unmatched junction bases numbered 6, after V lost 2 bases and J lost 5 bases. CDR3 sequence (DNA): TGTGCCAGCAGCTTAACAGGGACAGGGTGGGAGACCCAGTACTTC. Protein sequence: CASSLTGTGWETQYF.

This clonotype was observed many times. V and J are TRBV7-6 and TRBJ2-3; 9 nucleotides agree with TRBD1. J was trimmed by 2 bases and V by 4 bases; bases with no gene match: 4. This CDR3 is 15 amino acids long. Germline assignment: CDR1 SGHVS and CDR2 FNYEAQ. This CDR3 reads CASSWTGASTDTQYF. In DNA form, the CDR3 reads TGTGCCAGCAGCTGGACAGGGGCCTCCACAGATACGCAGTATTTT.

At least ten counts were recorded for this clonotype. Here the CDR3 reads CRKSLGGKSGSGGELFF. The CDR3 coding sequence is TGCAGGAAATCTTTGGGGGGCAAATCGGGCTCCGGCGGGGAGCTGTTTTTT. This chain links TRBV20-1 with TRBJ2-2; TRBD1 or TRBD2 may be the D gene (6 bases each). In germline, CDR1 is DFQATT, CDR2 SNEGSKA (reference sequence). This CDR3 comprises 17 residues.

This clonotype was observed many times. The V and J genes are TRBV7-2 and TRBJ2-3, with D tentatively TRBD2 (6 bases). The germline V gene has CDR1 SGHTA and CDR2 FQGNSA. The V end was cut by 5 bases, the J end by 6 bases, with 21 bases between. The CDR3 runs 16 residues. The CDR3 nucleotides read TGTGCCAGCAGCCCTCCTTTAGCGGCCCTTGATGATACGCAGTATTTT. This codes for CASSPPLAALDDTQYF. The full variable domain, completed using reference TRBV7-2 and TRBJ2-3, is GAGVSQSPSNKVTEKGKDVELRCDPISGHTALYWYRQSLGQGLEFLIYFQGNSAPDKSGLPSDRFSAERTGGSVSTLTIQRTQQEDSAVYLCASSPPLAALDDTQYFGPGTRLTVL.

The J gene is TRBJ1-2, the V gene TRBV20-1, with 8 bases that match TRBD1. After removal of 0 bases from V and 3 bases from J, the junction contained 6 bases not matched to a gene. Germline V gene lookup returns CDR1 DFQATT and CDR2 SNEGSKA (reference sequence). CDR3 length equals 15 residues. The CDR3 spells CSARDRQGPDYGYTF. The CDR3 nucleotides are TGCAGTGCTAGAGACCGACAGGGGCCGGACTATGGCTACACCTTC.

This clonotype was recorded many times. The rearrangement links TRBV12-3 or TRBV12-4 to TRBJ2-1; 9 nucleotides agree with TRBD1. The CDR3 consists of 13 residues. Trimming at V came to 4 bases and at J to 8 bases, leaving 3 bases not matched to a gene. This chain's CDR3 is CASSSDRGDEQFF. The CDR3 bases are TGTGCCAGCAGTTCGGACAGGGGAGATGAGCAGTTCTTC.

For this clonotype: A read error is possible here, since a much larger clone lies one base away. This chain links TRBV5-1 with TRBJ2-7; D is tentatively TRBD1 or TRBD2 (6 bases each). The CDR3 contains 14 residues. Germline CDR1 and CDR2: SGHRS and YFSETQ. V was clipped by 0 bases and J by 0 bases, with 7 bases between them. CDR3 sequence: CASSLGGASYEQYF. In DNA, the CDR3 is TGCGCCAGCAGCTTGGGGGGGGCCTCCTACGAGCAGTACTTC. Full variable domain (missing parts from reference TRBV5-1 and TRBJ2-7): KAGVTQTPRYLIKTRGQQVTLSCSPISGHRSVSWYQQTPGQGLQFLFEYFSETQRNKGNFPGRFSGRQFSNSRSEMNVSTLELGDSALYLCASSLGGASYEQYFGPGTRLTVT.

This clonotype came up a few times. The J gene is TRBJ2-5, the V gene TRBV5-1; D not resolved. The germline V gene has CDR1 SGHRS and CDR2 YFSETQ. V was cut by 0 bases and J by 0 bases, with 0 bases left in between. The CDR3 runs 12 residues. The CDR3 DNA follows: TGCGCCAGCAGCTTGGACCAAGAGACCCAGTACTTC. Translated: CASSLDQETQYF.

In its sample, this clonotype was seen a few times. The V gene is TRBV7-8, the J gene TRBJ1-6, with D maybe TRBD1 (5 bases). The germline gives CDR1 SGHVS, CDR2 FQNEAQ. This CDR3 comprises 14 residues. The V and J ends lost 5 bases and 8 bases respectively, with 13 bases between them. In DNA form, the CDR3 reads TGTGCCAGCAGCCTCGGCGGGGGATATTCACCCCTCCACTTT. It specifies CASSLGGGYSPLHF.

This clonotype was picked up many times. The gene calls are TRBV7-2 and TRBJ2-7, with TRBD1 matching over 8 bases. This CDR3 is 14 amino acids long. Germline V gene lookup returns CDR1 SGHTA and CDR2 FQGNSA. V lost 5 bases, J lost 4 bases, and 7 bases stayed unmatched. DNA for the CDR3: TGTGCCAGCAGCCCGGGACAGGCCTCGTACGAGCAGTACTTC. This sequence encodes CASSPGQASYEQYF.